A selection of T cell receptor beta chains follows, all from one sample in a study of blood T cell repertoires in COVID-19. The data were produced by immunoSEQ multiplex PCR, yet TCRdb's version contains in-frame clones alone and is incomplete. The table lists about 190,000 clones, around 90% of them singletons. The material sequenced was peripheral blood. These receptors were obtained from a man in his forties or fifties with acute or convalescent COVID-19. Each CDR3 is given without its conserved first and last residue. D genes are given only for firm matches.

d_call	v_call	cdr3_aa
TRBD1	TRBV5-1	ASSIAGTGGSGANVLT
TRBD1	TRBV4-1	ASSQTGTGKYYGYT
.	TRBV3-1/TRBV3-2	ASSQGRGGPYNEQF
.	TRBV7-9	ASSLLPRTRGIEAF
.	TRBV6-5	ASSYIKFGGSYEQY
TRBD2	TRBV2	ASSSSWGTSGYEQY
TRBD1	TRBV7-9	ASRPTGGNTEAF
.	TRBV30	AWSVLATNEKLF
.	TRBV4-1	ASSQPGFFTGELF
TRBD1	TRBV2	ASSEAAGGPEKLF
TRBD2	TRBV5-4	ASSSGGASDTQY
.	TRBV11-2	ASSPFRDKETQY
TRBD1	TRBV28	ASSFKEGASTYEQY
.	TRBV18	ASSPQDSRQPQH
TRBD2	TRBV24-1	ATSEGGAGELF
TRBD1	TRBV5-1	ASSHRGGTEYGYT
TRBD1	TRBV18	ASSPAGTGGQEQY